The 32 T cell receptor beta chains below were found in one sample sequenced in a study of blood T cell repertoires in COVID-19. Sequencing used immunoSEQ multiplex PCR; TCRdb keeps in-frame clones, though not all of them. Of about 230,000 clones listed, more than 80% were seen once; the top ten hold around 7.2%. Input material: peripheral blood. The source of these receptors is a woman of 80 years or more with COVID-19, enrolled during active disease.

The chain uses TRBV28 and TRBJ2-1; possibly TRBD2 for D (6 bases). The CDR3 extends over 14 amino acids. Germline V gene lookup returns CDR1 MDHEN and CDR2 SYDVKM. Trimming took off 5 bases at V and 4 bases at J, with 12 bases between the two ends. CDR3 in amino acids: CASSPPGEYNEQFF. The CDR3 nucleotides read TGTGCCAGCAGTCCCCCGGGGGAATACAATGAGCAGTTCTTC.

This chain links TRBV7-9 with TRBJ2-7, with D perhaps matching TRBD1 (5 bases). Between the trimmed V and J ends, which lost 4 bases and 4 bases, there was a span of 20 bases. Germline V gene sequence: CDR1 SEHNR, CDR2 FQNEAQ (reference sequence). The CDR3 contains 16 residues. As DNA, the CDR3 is TGTGCCAGCAGCTCAAAGATAGGGGTTGCAAATTACGAGCAGTACTTC. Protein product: CASSSKIGVANYEQYF.

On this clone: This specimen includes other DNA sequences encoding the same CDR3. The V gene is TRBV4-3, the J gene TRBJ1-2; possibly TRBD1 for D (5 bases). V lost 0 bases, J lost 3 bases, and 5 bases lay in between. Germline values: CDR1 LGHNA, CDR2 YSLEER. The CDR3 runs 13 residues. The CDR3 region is CASSQDRDYGYTF. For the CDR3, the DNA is TGCGCCAGCAGCCAAGACAGGGACTATGGCTACACCTTC.

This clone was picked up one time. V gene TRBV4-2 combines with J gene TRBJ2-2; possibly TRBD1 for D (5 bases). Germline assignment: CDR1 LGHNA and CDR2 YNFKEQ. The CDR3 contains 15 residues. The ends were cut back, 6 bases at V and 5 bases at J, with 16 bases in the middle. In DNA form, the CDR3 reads TGTGCCAGCAGTTCAAGGGATAGGGGTACCGGGGAGCTGTTTTTT. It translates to CASSSRDRGTGELFF.

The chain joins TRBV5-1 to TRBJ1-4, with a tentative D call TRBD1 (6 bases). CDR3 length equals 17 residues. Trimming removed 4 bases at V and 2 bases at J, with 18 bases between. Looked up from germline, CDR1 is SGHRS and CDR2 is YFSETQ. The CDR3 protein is CASSRSWGQATNEKLFF. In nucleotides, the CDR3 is TGCGCCAGCAGCCGATCTTGGGGGCAGGCGACTAATGAAAAACTGTTTTTT. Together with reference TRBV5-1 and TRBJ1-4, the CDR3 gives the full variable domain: KAGVTQTPRYLIKTRGQQVTLSCSPISGHRSVSWYQQTPGQGLQFLFEYFSETQRNKGNFPGRFSGRQFSNSRSEMNVSTLELGDSALYLCASSRSWGQATNEKLFFGSGTQLSVL.

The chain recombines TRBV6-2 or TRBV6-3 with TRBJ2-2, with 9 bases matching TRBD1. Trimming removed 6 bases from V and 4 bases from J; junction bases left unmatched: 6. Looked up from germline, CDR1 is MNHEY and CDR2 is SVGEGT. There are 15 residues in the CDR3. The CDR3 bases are TGTGCCAGCAGCTCCGGGACAGGGTCCACCGGGGAGCTGTTTTTT. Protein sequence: CASSSGTGSTGELFF.

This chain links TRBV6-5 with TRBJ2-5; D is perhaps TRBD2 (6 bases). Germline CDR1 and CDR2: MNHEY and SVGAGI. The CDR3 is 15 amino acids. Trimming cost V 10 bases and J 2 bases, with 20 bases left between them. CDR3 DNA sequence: TGTGCCACCTCTGGACTGCGACGGGGGCAAGAGACCCAGTACTTC. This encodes CATSGLRRGQETQYF.

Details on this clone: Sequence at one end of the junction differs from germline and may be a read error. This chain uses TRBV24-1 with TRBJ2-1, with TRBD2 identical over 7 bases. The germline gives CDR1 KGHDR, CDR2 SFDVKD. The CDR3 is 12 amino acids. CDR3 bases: TGTGCCACCAGTGACCCCGGACTAGATTGGATCTTC. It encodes CATSDPGLDWIF.

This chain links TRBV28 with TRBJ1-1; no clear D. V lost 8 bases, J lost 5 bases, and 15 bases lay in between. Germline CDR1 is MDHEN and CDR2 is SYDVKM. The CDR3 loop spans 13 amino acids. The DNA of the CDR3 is TGTGCCAGCCTCCCTGCCAGGAGGACTGAAGCTTTCTTT. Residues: CASLPARRTEAFF.

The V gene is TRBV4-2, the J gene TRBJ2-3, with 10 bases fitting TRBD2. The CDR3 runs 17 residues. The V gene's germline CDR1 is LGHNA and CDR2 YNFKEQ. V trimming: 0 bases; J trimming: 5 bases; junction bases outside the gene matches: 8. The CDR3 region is CASSQDVSGGAGDTQYF. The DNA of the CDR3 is TGTGCCAGCAGCCAAGATGTAAGCGGGGGGGCTGGAGATACGCAGTATTTT.

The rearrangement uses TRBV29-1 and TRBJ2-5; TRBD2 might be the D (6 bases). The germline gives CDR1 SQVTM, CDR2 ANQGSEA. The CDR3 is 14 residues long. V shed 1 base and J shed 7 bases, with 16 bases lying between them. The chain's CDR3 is CSVEGFSVGGTQYF. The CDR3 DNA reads TGCAGCGTTGAAGGATTCAGCGTGGGGGGGACCCAGTACTTC.

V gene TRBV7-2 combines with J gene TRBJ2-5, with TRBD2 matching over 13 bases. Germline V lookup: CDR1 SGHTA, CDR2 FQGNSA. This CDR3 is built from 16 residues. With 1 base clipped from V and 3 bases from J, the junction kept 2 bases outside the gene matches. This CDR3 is CASSLGGTSGEETQYF. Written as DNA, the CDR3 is TGTGCCAGCAGCTTAGGGGGGACTAGCGGGGAAGAGACCCAGTACTTC.

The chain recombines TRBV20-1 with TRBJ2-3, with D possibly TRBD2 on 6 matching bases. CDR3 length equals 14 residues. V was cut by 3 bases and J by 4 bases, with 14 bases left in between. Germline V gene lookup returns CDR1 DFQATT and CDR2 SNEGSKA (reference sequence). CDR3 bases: TGCAGTGCTAGTAGGCGGGATGGGGCAGATACGCAGTATTTT. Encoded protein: CSASRRDGADTQYF.

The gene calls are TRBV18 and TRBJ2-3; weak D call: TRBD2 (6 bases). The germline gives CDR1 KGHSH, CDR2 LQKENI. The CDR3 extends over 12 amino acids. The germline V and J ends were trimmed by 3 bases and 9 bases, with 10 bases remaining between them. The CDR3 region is CASSPEGSTQYF. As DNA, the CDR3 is TGTGCCAGCTCACCGGAGGGATCAACGCAGTATTTT. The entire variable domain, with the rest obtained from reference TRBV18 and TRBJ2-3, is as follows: NAGVMQNPRHLVRRRGQEARLRCSPMKGHSHVYWYRQLPEEGLKFMVYLQKENIIDESGMPKERFSAEFPKEGPSILRIQQVVRGDSAAYFCASSPEGSTQYFGPGTRLTVL.

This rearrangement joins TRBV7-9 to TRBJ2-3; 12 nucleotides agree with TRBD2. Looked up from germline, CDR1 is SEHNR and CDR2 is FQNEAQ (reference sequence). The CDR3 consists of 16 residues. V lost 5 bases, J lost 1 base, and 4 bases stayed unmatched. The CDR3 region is CASSPLAGGRTDTQYF. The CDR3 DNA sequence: TGTGCCAGCAGCCCCCTAGCGGGGGGGCGCACAGATACGCAGTATTTT.

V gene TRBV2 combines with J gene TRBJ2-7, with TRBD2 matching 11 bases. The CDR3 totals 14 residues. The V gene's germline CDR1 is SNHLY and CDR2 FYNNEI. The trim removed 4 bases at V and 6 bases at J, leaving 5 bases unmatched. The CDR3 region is CASSVLAGGGEQYF. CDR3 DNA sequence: TGTGCCAGCAGTGTCCTAGCGGGGGGAGGCGAGCAGTACTTC. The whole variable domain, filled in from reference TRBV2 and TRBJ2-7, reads EPEVTQTPSHQVTQMGQEVILRCVPISNHLYFYWYRQILGQKVEFLVSFYNNEISEKSEIFDDQFSVERPDGSNFTLKIRSTKLEDSAMYFCASSVLAGGGEQYFGPGTRLTVT.

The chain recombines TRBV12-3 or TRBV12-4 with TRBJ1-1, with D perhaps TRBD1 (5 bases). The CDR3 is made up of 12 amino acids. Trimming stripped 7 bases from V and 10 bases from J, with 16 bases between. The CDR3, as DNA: TGTGCCAGCATGGAAGGGGTTCAGGCAGCTTTCTTT. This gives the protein CASMEGVQAAFF.

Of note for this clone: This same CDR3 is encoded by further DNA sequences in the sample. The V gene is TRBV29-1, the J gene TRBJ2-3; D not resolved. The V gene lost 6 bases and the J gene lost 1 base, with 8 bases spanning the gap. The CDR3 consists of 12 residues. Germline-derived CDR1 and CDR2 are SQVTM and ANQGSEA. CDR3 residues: CSVTSGTDTQYF. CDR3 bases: TGCAGCGTAACCTCGGGCACAGATACGCAGTATTTT.

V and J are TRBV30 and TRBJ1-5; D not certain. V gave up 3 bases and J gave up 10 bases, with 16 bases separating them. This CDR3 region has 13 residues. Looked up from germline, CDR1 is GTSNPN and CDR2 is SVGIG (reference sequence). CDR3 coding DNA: TGTGCCTGGAGCCTGGACGGAGGATACCCCCAGCATTTT. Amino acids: CAWSLDGGYPQHF.

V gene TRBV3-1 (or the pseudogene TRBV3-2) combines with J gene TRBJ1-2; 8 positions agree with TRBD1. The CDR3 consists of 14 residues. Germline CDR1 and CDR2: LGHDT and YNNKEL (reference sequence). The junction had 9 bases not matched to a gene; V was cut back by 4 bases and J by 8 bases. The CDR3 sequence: CASSPGQATGGYTF. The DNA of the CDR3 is TGTGCCAGCAGCCCGGGACAGGCGACTGGGGGCTACACCTTC.

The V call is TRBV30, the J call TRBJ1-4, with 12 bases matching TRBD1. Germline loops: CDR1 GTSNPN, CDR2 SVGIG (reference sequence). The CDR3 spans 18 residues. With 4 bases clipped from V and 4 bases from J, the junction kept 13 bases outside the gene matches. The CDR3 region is CAWNPGQGAGGSNEKLFF. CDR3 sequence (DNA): TGTGCCTGGAACCCGGGACAGGGGGCCGGAGGGAGTAATGAAAAACTGTTTTTT. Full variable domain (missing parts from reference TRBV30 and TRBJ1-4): SQTIHQWPATLVQPVGSPLSLECTVEGTSNPNLYWYRQAAGRGLQLLFYSVGIGQISSEVPQNLSASRPQDRQFILSSKKLLLSDSGFYLCAWNPGQGAGGSNEKLFFGSGTQLSVL.

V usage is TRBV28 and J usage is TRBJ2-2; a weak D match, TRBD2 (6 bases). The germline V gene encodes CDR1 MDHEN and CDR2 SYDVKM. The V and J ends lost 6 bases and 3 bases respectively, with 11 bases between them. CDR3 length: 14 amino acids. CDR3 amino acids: CASSGGIHTGELFF. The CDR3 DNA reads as TGTGCCAGCAGCGGGGGAATCCACACCGGGGAGCTGTTTTTT.

In DNA, the CDR3 is TGTGCCAGCGGGCTAGCGGGAGTTGTTGAGCAGTTCTTC. This codes for CASGLAGVVEQFF. V usage is TRBV25-1 and J usage is TRBJ2-1; 10 positions agree with TRBD2. CDR1 is MGHDK and CDR2 is SYGVNS in the germline V gene. The CDR3 consists of 13 residues. The ends lost 8 bases at V and 9 bases at J; junction bases unmatched: 7.

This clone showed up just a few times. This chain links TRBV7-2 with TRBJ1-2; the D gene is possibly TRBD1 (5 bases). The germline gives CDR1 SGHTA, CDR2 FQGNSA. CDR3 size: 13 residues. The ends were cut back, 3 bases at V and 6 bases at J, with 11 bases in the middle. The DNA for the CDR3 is TGTGCCAGCAGCTTCCGGACAAATCATGGCTACACCTTC. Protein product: CASSFRTNHGYTF.

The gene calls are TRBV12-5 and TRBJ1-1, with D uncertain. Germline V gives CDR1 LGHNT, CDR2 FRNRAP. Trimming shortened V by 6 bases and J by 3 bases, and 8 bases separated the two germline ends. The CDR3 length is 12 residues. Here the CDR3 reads CASGPGYTEAFF. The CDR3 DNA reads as TGTGCTAGTGGCCCCGGTTACACTGAAGCTTTCTTT.

CDR3 in amino acids: CASSLRDRVNTGELFF. The CDR3 region has the DNA TGTGCCAGCAGCTTGCGGGACAGGGTGAACACCGGGGAGCTGTTTTTT. This chain links TRBV5-5 with TRBJ2-2; 9 nucleotides match TRBD1. Per germline, CDR1 SGHKS and CDR2 YYEKEE (reference sequence). The J segment lost 1 base and the V segment lost 1 base, leaving 2 bases of the junction unmatched. The CDR3 sequence is 16 residues long.

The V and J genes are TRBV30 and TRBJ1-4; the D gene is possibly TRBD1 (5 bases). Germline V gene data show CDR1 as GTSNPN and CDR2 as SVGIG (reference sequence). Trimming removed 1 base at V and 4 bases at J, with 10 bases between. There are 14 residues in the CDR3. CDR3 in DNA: TGTGCCTGGAGTGCCGGCGACAGTAATGAAAAACTGTTTTTT. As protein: CAWSAGDSNEKLFF.

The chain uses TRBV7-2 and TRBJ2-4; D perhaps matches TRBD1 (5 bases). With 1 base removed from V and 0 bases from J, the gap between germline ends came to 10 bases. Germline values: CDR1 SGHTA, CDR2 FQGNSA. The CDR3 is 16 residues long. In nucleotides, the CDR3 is TGTGCCAGCAGCTTAGGTCAGGGTCAAGCCAAAAACATTCAGTACTTC. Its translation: CASSLGQGQAKNIQYF.

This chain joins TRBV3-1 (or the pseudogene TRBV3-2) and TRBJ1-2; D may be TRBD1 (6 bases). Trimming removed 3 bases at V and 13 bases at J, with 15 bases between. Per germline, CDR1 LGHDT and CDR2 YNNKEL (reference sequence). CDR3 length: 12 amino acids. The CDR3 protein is CASSHNRQAFTF. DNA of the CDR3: TGTGCCAGCAGCCACAACCGACAGGCTTTCACCTTC.

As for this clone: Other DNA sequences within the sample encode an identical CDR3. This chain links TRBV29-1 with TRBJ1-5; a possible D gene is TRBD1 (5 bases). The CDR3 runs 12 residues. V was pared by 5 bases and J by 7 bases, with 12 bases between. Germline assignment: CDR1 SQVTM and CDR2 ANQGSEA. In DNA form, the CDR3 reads TGCAGCGTTCGGCAGGGAGGACAGCCCCAGCATTTT. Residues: CSVRQGGQPQHF.

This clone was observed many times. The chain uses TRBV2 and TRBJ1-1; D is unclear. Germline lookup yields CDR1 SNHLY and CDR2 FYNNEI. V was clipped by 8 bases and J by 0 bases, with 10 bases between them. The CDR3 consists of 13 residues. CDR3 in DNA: TGTGCCAGCGCGGCGTCCATGAACACTGAAGCTTTCTTT. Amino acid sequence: CASAASMNTEAFF.

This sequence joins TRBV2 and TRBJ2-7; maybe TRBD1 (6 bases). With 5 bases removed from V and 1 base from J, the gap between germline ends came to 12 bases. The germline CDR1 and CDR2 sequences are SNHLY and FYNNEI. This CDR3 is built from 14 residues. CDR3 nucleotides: TGTGCCAGCAGTCAGGCACAGGGTTCCTACGAGCAGTACTTC. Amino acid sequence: CASSQAQGSYEQYF.